The 32 T cell receptor beta chains reported below all come from one sample, sequenced in a study of blood T cell repertoires in COVID-19. Assay used: immunoSEQ multiplex PCR; TCRdb lists only in-frame clones, some missing. The repertoire holds tens of thousands of clones, with 85% to 90% as singletons. Sequenced: peripheral blood. These receptors originate from a man aged 25 to 45 with active or convalescent COVID-19.

The chain joins TRBV30 to TRBJ1-2; possibly TRBD1 for D (6 bases). Looked up from germline, CDR1 is GTSNPN and CDR2 is SVGIG (reference sequence). The length of the CDR3 is 15 residues. V was cut by 0 bases and J by 4 bases, with 15 bases left in between. CDR3 sequence reads: CAWSVGGARFYGYTF. CDR3 DNA: TGTGCCTGGAGTGTAGGGGGGGCCAGGTTCTATGGCTACACCTTC.

This chain links TRBV7-9 with TRBJ2-1; D is undetermined. V was pared by 5 bases and J by 3 bases, with 8 bases between. CDR3 length: 13 residues. Per germline, CDR1 SEHNR and CDR2 FQNEAQ (reference sequence). Here the CDR3 DNA reads TGTGCCAGCAGCCCCTTACACTACAATGAGCAGTTCTTC. Protein sequence: CASSPLHYNEQFF.

V usage is TRBV11-3 and J usage is TRBJ2-3; perhaps TRBD2 as D (7 bases). This CDR3 spans 16 amino acids. Germline CDR1 and CDR2: SGHNT and YENEEA. V dropped 5 bases and J dropped 0 bases, with 15 bases sitting between them. Here the CDR3 reads CASSGGAGSSTDTQYF. The CDR3 DNA is TGTGCCAGCAGCGGGGGGGCCGGATCTAGCACAGATACGCAGTATTTT.

The rearrangement joins TRBV10-3 to TRBJ1-5, with a tentative D call TRBD1 (6 bases). CDR3 length: 17 residues. The germline V gene encodes CDR1 ENHRY and CDR2 SYGVKD. Trimming pared 4 bases from V and 3 bases from J, leaving 19 bases between. The CDR3 DNA is TGTGCCATCAGTGTAGAGTGGCTGACAGGTTTCAATCAGCCCCAGCATTTT. Protein product: CAISVEWLTGFNQPQHF.

V usage is TRBV6-5 and J usage is TRBJ1-2; 9 bases are a match to TRBD1. Germline values: CDR1 MNHEY, CDR2 SVGAGI. The length of the CDR3 is 14 residues. V dropped 6 bases and J dropped 5; count of bases not matched to a gene: 7. The CDR3 spells CASRTGGVLYGYTF. The CDR3 DNA reads as TGTGCCAGCAGAACAGGGGGCGTTTTATATGGCTACACCTTC.

The chain has TRBV3-1 (or the pseudogene TRBV3-2) and TRBJ2-3; no clear D. Germline lookup yields CDR1 LGHDT and CDR2 YNNKEL (reference sequence). CDR3 length: 16 residues. The V gene lost 4 bases and the J gene lost 3 bases, with 17 bases spanning the gap. The CDR3 loop reads CASSLNRPPRTDTQYF. The CDR3 DNA reads as TGTGCCAGCAGCCTAAACAGACCCCCTCGGACAGATACGCAGTATTTT.

V usage is TRBV4-1 and J usage is TRBJ1-2, with 8 bases lining up with TRBD1. Germline-derived CDR1 and CDR2 are MGHRA and YSYEKL. There are 15 residues in the CDR3. With 5 bases clipped from V and 4 bases from J, the junction kept 9 bases outside the gene matches. The CDR3 nucleotides read TGCGCCAGCAGCAATCCGGGGACAGGCAGCTATGGCTACACCTTC. It encodes CASSNPGTGSYGYTF.

The rearrangement links TRBV6-1 to TRBJ1-5; D unresolved. The V end lost 1 base, the J end lost 1 base, and 11 bases lay between the germline ends. The length of the CDR3 is 16 residues. Germline assignment: CDR1 MNHNS and CDR2 SASEGT. The CDR3 sequence: CASSEGPGESNQPQHF. CDR3 nucleotide sequence: TGTGCCAGCAGTGAAGGTCCCGGTGAAAGCAATCAGCCCCAGCATTTT.

The gene calls are TRBV5-8 and TRBJ2-5, with D perhaps TRBD2 (5 bases). Between the trimmed V and J ends, which lost 0 bases and 2 bases, there was a span of 14 bases. This CDR3 has 16 residues. Germline values: CDR1 SGHTS, CDR2 YDEGEE. The DNA for the CDR3 is TGTGCCAGCAGCTTGGGGCTCTCCAGCGGTCAAGAGACCCAGTACTTC. Translating it yields CASSLGLSSGQETQYF.

This chain links TRBV20-1 with TRBJ2-2, with 10 positions matching TRBD1. V lost 3 bases to trimming and J lost 0 bases; unmatched junction nucleotides: 10. The CDR3 has 18 amino acids. Germline V gene lookup returns CDR1 DFQATT and CDR2 SNEGSKA (reference sequence). DNA of the CDR3: TGCAGTGCTAGTAGGGACAGGGGCTTTCAATCGAACACCGGGGAGCTGTTTTTT. This gives the protein CSASRDRGFQSNTGELFF.

V is TRBV5-1 and J is TRBJ1-1; 9 nucleotides match TRBD1. Unmatched junction bases numbered 10, after V lost 3 bases and J lost 1 base. This CDR3 spans 17 amino acids. Germline V gene sequence: CDR1 SGHRS, CDR2 YFSETQ. The DNA for the CDR3 is TGCGCCAGCAGCTCCAGTCCCGGGACAGGGTGGAACACTGAAGCTTTCTTT. As protein: CASSSSPGTGWNTEAFF.

V gene TRBV27 combines with J gene TRBJ2-7, with D maybe TRBD1 (6 bases). From germline, CDR1 is MNHEY and CDR2 SMNVEV (reference sequence). The CDR3 is made up of 16 amino acids. Between the trimmed V and J ends, which lost 5 bases and 0 bases, there was a span of 17 bases. CDR3: CASSPSAGDISYEQYV. For the CDR3, the DNA is TGTGCCAGCAGTCCCTCCGCAGGGGACATCTCCTACGAGCAGTACGTC.

The V gene is TRBV7-9, the J gene TRBJ1-5; D is uncertain. This CDR3 is built from 14 residues. Germline-derived CDR1 and CDR2 are SEHNR and FQNEAQ (reference sequence). V dropped 8 bases and J dropped 0 bases, with 11 bases sitting between them. CDR3 sequence: CASGDLYSNQPQHF. The CDR3 nucleotides read TGTGCCAGCGGAGACCTTTATAGCAATCAGCCCCAGCATTTT.

The chain employs TRBV7-2 and TRBJ1-6; 11 bases fit TRBD1. From germline, CDR1 is SGHTA and CDR2 FQGNSA. This CDR3 comprises 14 residues. V was clipped by 7 bases and J by 9 bases; unmatched bases: 5. CDR3 sequence (DNA): TGTGCCAGCACCCCGGGACAGGGGGTTTCACCCCTCCACTTT. Translation: CASTPGQGVSPLHF.

The chain uses TRBV21-1 and TRBJ1-6. TRBV21-1 is recorded as a pseudogene. CDR3 length equals 13 residues. The CDR3 sequence is CASGRGHNSPLHF. CDR3 DNA sequence: TGTGCCAGCGGCCGGGGTCATAATTCACCCCTCCACTTT.

The rearrangement joins TRBV6-6 to TRBJ2-3; 8 bases agree with TRBD1. The CDR3 covers 14 residues. Germline loops: CDR1 MNHNY, CDR2 SVGAGI (reference sequence). After removal of 6 bases from V and 3 bases from J, the junction contained 5 bases not matched to a gene. The CDR3 DNA reads TGTGCCAGCAGGCCGACAGGGGTGACAGATACGCAGTATTTT. Its translation: CASRPTGVTDTQYF.

This chain links TRBV6-6 with TRBJ1-5, with 10 bases matching TRBD1. The CDR3 has 15 residues. V was clipped by 4 bases and J by 1 base; unmatched bases: 1. Per germline, CDR1 MNHNY and CDR2 SVGAGI (reference sequence). The CDR3 nucleotides read TGTGCCAGCAGTTGGACAGGGGGAAGCAATCAGCCCCAGCATTTT. Translating it yields CASSWTGGSNQPQHF.

This rearrangement joins TRBV27 to TRBJ2-3, with D maybe TRBD2 (5 bases). Trimming shortened V by 2 bases and J by 4 bases, and 16 bases separated the two germline ends. Per the germline V gene, CDR1 is MNHEY and CDR2 is SMNVEV (reference sequence). This CDR3 contains 16 residues. The DNA for the CDR3 is TGTGCCAGCAGTTTAGTGCCAACTAGTTTCTCAGATACGCAGTATTTT. This encodes CASSLVPTSFSDTQYF.

V gene TRBV19 combines with J gene TRBJ2-6, with TRBD2 matching over 10 bases. V shed 3 bases and J 0 bases; nucleotides not matched to a gene: 8. Germline-derived CDR1 and CDR2 are LNHDA and SQIVND (reference sequence). CDR3 size: 19 residues. The CDR3 reads CASSMWGLATPSGANVLTF. The CDR3 coding sequence is TGTGCCAGTAGTATGTGGGGACTAGCGACCCCCTCTGGGGCCAACGTCCTGACTTTC.

This chain connects TRBV11-2 to TRBJ2-7; D is unresolved. V was clipped by 1 base and J by 5 bases, with 6 bases between them. This CDR3 spans 12 amino acids. Germline V gene lookup returns CDR1 SGHAT and CDR2 FQNNGV. CDR3: CASSLGRDEQYV. CDR3 DNA: TGTGCCAGCAGCTTAGGACGGGACGAGCAGTACGTC.

This sequence joins TRBV30 and TRBJ1-1; 8 bases agree with TRBD1. Unmatched junction bases numbered 4, after V lost 5 bases and J lost 5 bases. This CDR3 is built from 12 residues. Germline CDR1 and CDR2: GTSNPN and SVGIG (reference sequence). In DNA form, the CDR3 reads TGTGCCTGGGGACAGGGTGGGACTGAAGCTTTCTTT. Its translation is CAWGQGGTEAFF.

The chain employs TRBV5-1 and TRBJ2-3, with TRBD1 matching 7 bases. The CDR3 spans 15 residues. J lost 1 base, V lost 5 bases, and 7 bases had no gene match. Germline V gene lookup returns CDR1 SGHRS and CDR2 YFSETQ. CDR3 sequence reads: CASRSSGTGTDTQYF. The CDR3 region has the DNA TGCGCCAGCAGATCCTCCGGGACAGGCACAGATACGCAGTATTTT.

The J gene is TRBJ1-1, the V gene TRBV6-5; TRBD1 is a possible D gene (6 bases). The ends were cut back, 10 bases at V and 5 bases at J, with 17 bases in the middle. In germline, CDR1 is MNHEY, CDR2 SVGAGI. This CDR3 spans 13 amino acids. CDR3 coding DNA: TGTGCCACCAGGGCTGGGGGCCGGACTGAAGCTTTCTTT. Residues: CATRAGGRTEAFF.

V is TRBV5-1 and J is TRBJ2-3; tentative D call: TRBD1 (6 bases). V was trimmed by 4 bases and J by 12 bases, leaving 15 bases between them. This CDR3 spans 12 amino acids. The germline CDR1 and CDR2 sequences are SGHRS and YFSETQ. As DNA, the CDR3 is TGCGCCAGCAGCCCCGGACAGCTAGGCCAGTATTTT. Translated: CASSPGQLGQYF.

V is TRBV7-9 and J is TRBJ1-1, with TRBD1 identical over 7 bases. This CDR3 region has 18 residues. The V gene end was trimmed by 1 base and the J gene end by 2 bases; junction bases not matched to a gene: 13. Germline V gene sequence: CDR1 SEHNR, CDR2 FQNEAQ (reference sequence). CDR3 residues: CASSLDPYRDSRNTEAFF. The CDR3 DNA follows: TGTGCCAGCAGCTTAGACCCCTATCGGGACAGCAGAAACACTGAAGCTTTCTTT.

The chain combines TRBV5-1 with TRBJ1-3; TRBD1 agrees at 7 bases. Germline-derived CDR1 and CDR2 are SGHRS and YFSETQ. This CDR3 has 17 amino acids. J lost 0 bases, V lost 2 bases, and 8 bases had no gene match. DNA for the CDR3: TGCGCCAGCAGCTTAAAACCCTGGGACAGCTCTGGAAACACCATATATTTT. Translating gives CASSLKPWDSSGNTIYF.

The V gene is TRBV2, the J gene TRBJ1-6; no clear D. CDR1 and CDR2 from the germline V gene are SNHLY and FYNNEI. With 10 bases removed from V and 10 bases from J, the gap between germline ends came to 17 bases. This CDR3 is built from 13 residues. The CDR3 region has the DNA TGTGCCATCACGGGAACTAGTACGTCACCCCTCCACTTT. Protein: CAITGTSTSPLHF. The entire variable domain, with the rest obtained from reference TRBV2 and TRBJ1-6, is as follows: EPEVTQTPSHQVTQMGQEVILRCVPISNHLYFYWYRQILGQKVEFLVSFYNNEISEKSEIFDDQFSVERPDGSNFTLKIRSTKLEDSAMYFCAITGTSTSPLHFGNGTRLTVT.

V is TRBV4-2 and J is TRBJ2-5; 11 bases map to TRBD2. V lost 0 bases and J lost 5; bases outside the gene matches: 11. The CDR3 contains 18 residues. Per the germline V gene, CDR1 is LGHNA and CDR2 is YNFKEQ. The CDR3 bases are TGTGCCAGCAGCCAAGATTCCCTAGCGGGGGGCAGGGTGGAGACCCAGTACTTC. This sequence encodes CASSQDSLAGGRVETQYF.

This clone has just a few counts. The chain is built from TRBV10-2 and TRBJ1-3; D call uncertain. The CDR3 has 12 residues. The V end lost 7 bases, the J end lost 0 bases, and 4 bases lay between the germline ends. Germline-derived CDR1 and CDR2 are WSHSY and SAAADI. The CDR3 DNA follows: TGCGCCAGCACCAGCTCTGGAAACACCATATATTTT. Amino acid sequence: CASTSSGNTIYF.

The V gene is TRBV19, the J gene TRBJ2-1; 7 nucleotides agree with TRBD1. The CDR3 runs to 14 residues. The germline gives CDR1 LNHDA, CDR2 SQIVND (reference sequence). J gave up 12 bases and V 5 bases, and 13 bases lay outside the gene matches. CDR3 in amino acids: CASSLGTEPDGQFF. CDR3 nucleotide sequence: TGTGCCAGTAGTCTCGGGACAGAGCCGGACGGGCAGTTCTTC.

The chain is built from TRBV5-1 and TRBJ2-1, with TRBD2 matching over 9 bases. Per the germline V gene, CDR1 is SGHRS and CDR2 is YFSETQ. V lost 4 bases and J lost 4; bases outside the gene matches: 9. This CDR3 is built from 16 residues. Here the CDR3 reads CASSTSSGGRYNEQFF. In DNA form, the CDR3 reads TGCGCCAGCAGCACCAGTAGCGGGGGTCGGTACAATGAGCAGTTCTTC.

The rearrangement joins TRBV7-6 to TRBJ1-1, with 7 nucleotides matching TRBD1. CDR1 is SGHVS and CDR2 is FNYEAQ in the germline V gene. J gave up 3 bases and V 4 bases, and 8 bases lay outside the gene matches. The length of the CDR3 is 15 residues. The CDR3 DNA follows: TGTGCCAGCAGCTCCTACAGGGGAAAGGACACTGAAGCTTTCTTT. Translating gives CASSSYRGKDTEAFF.